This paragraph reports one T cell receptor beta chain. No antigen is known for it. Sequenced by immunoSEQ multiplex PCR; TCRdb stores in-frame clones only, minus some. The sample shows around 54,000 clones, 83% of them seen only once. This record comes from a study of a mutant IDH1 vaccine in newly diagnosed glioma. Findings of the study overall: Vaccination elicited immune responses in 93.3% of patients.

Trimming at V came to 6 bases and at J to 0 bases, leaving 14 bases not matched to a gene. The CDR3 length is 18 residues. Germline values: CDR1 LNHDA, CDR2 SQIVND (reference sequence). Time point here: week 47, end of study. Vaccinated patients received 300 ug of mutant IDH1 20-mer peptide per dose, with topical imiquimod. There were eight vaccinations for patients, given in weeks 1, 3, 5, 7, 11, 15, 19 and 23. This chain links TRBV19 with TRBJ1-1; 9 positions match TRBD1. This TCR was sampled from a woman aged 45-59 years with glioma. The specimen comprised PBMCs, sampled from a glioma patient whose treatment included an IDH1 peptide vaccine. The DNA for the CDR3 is TGTGCCAGTAGGCCGAACAGGGGGCGCACGCGGCTGAACACTGAAGCTTTCTTT. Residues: CASRPNRGRTRLNTEAFF. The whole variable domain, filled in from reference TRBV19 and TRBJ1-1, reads DGGITQSPKYLFRKEGQNVTLSCEQNLNHDAMYWYRQDPGQGLRLIYYSQIVNDFQKGDIAEGYSVSREKKESFPLTVTSAQKNPTAFYLCASRPNRGRTRLNTEAFFGQGTRLTVV.